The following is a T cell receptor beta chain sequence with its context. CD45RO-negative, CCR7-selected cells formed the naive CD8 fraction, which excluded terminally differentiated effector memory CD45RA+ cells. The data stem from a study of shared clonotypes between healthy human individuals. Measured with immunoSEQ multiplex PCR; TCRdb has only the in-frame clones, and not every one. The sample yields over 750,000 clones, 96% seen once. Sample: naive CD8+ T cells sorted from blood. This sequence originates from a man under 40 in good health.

For the CDR3, the DNA is TGCGCCAGCAGCCAAGTACAGGGGGCGAGGGAGCAGTACTTC. Its translation: CASSQVQGAREQYF. The rearrangement uses TRBV4-1 and TRBJ2-7; 9 positions match TRBD1. J gave up 7 bases and V 1 base, and 5 bases lay outside the gene matches. This CDR3 is built from 14 residues. CDR1 MGHRA and CDR2 YSYEKL come from the germline V gene.